This passage covers 30 T cell receptor beta chains from one sample sequenced in a study of regulatory T cells in long-lasting Graves disease. Time point meaning: newly diagnosed GD, antithyroid drugs for less than 3 months. Scientists built the TCR library using RNA that was extracted from PBMCs. According to the study, TCR beta libraries were built with iRepertoire HTBI primers and CDR3-region Arm-PCR. TCRdb used MiXCR to reprocess the multiplex PCR reads, holding one entry per CDR3 protein. The data hold over 350,000 distinct CDR3 sequences, with 11% to 15% observed a single time. This sample also appeared in a second study, on T cells in Graves' hyperthyroidism and ophthalmopathy.

The source material was peripheral blood mononuclear cells (PBMCs), sampled at new diagnosis, from a patient treated with antithyroid drugs. The receptors were sampled from a woman in her fifties or sixties with Graves disease.

The V gene is TRBV30, the J gene TRBJ2-2; D unclear. The V end lost 2 bases, the J end lost 0 bases, and 7 bases lay between the germline ends. Germline V lookup: CDR1 GTSNPN, CDR2 SVGIG (reference sequence). The CDR3 extends over 14 amino acids. In DNA, the CDR3 is TGTGCCTGGAGTTGGGCTACGAACACCGGGGAGCTGTTTTTT. Translated: CAWSWATNTGELFF.

The chain employs TRBV20-1 and TRBJ2-1, with 8 bases lining up with TRBD2. CDR1 and CDR2 (germline): DFQATT, SNEGSKA (reference sequence). The CDR3 consists of 15 residues. V lost 1 base to trimming and J lost 10 bases; unmatched junction nucleotides: 12. CDR3 DNA sequence: TGCAGTGCTAGAGCCGCGAGCGGGAGTCCTCGAGAGCAGTTCTTC. This gives the protein CSARAASGSPREQFF.

This clonotype occurred many times. The V and J genes are TRBV6-1 and TRBJ2-7, with D perhaps TRBD1 (6 bases). This CDR3 comprises 15 residues. Deletions cut 3 bases from V and 0 bases from J, with 12 bases between. Germline V gene sequence: CDR1 MNHNS, CDR2 SASEGT. In nucleotides, the CDR3 is TGTGCCAGCAGTGAGGTTTACAGGGACTCCTACGAGCAGTACTTC. Amino acid sequence: CASSEVYRDSYEQYF.

This clonotype was counted at least ten times. The J gene is TRBJ2-1, the V gene TRBV19; 7 bases line up with TRBD1. Per the germline V gene, CDR1 is LNHDA and CDR2 is SQIVND (reference sequence). The V segment lost 5 bases and the J segment 7 bases; nucleotides outside the gene matches: 5. This CDR3 is built from 13 residues. DNA for the CDR3: TGTGCCAGTAGTCCGGGACAGTGGAATGAGCAGTTCTTC. Amino acid sequence: CASSPGQWNEQFF.

This clonotype showed up many times. The rearrangement joins TRBV3-1 to TRBJ2-5; the D is unclear. V lost 2 bases, J lost 5 bases, and 9 bases lay in between. CDR1 and CDR2 from the germline V gene are LGHDT and YNNKEL (reference sequence). This CDR3 spans 13 amino acids. CDR3 coding DNA: TGTGCCAGCAGCCAAAAGGTCTGGGAGACCCAGTACTTC. This sequence encodes CASSQKVWETQYF.

The chain joins TRBV2 to TRBJ2-1; 8 bases agree with TRBD2. The CDR3 totals 15 residues. Germline V CDR1 and CDR2: SNHLY, FYNNEI. CDR3: CATLTAGESYNEQFF. The DNA of the CDR3 is TGTGCTACTTTAACAGCGGGAGAGTCCTACAATGAGCAGTTCTTC.

CDR3 sequence: CSVKNYGYTF. CDR3 DNA: TGCAGCGTGAAAAACTATGGCTACACCTTC. V is TRBV29-1 and J is TRBJ1-2; D not resolved. Germline V gives CDR1 SQVTM, CDR2 ANQGSEA. This CDR3 has 10 amino acids. Trimming cost V 6 bases and J 2 bases, with 4 bases left between them.

The chain carries TRBV6-1 and TRBJ1-1, with 9 bases aligning to TRBD1. Germline CDR1 MNHNS, CDR2 SASEGT. J was trimmed by 3 bases and V by 5 bases; bases with no gene match: 4. This CDR3 has 14 amino acids. The CDR3 coding sequence is TGTGCCAGCAGTACGGGACAGGGATACACTGAAGCTTTCTTT. Protein product: CASSTGQGYTEAFF.

This clonotype was seen more than once but under ten times. The chain carries TRBV6-9 and TRBJ2-7, with D uncertain. V lost 3 bases to trimming and J lost 1 base, with 7 bases between them. CDR3 length: 13 residues. Germline CDR1 is MNHGY and CDR2 is SVAAGI. The CDR3 here is CASSYDGSYEQYF. The DNA for the CDR3 is TGTGCCAGCAGTTACGACGGTTCCTACGAGCAGTACTTC.

Notes on this clonotype: Being one base from a much bigger clone, this may be a read error. The chain links TRBV6-2 or TRBV6-3 to TRBJ2-7, with TRBD2 matching over 9 bases. Germline V gives CDR1 MNHEY, CDR2 SVGEGT. This CDR3 has 13 residues. The CDR3 nucleotides are TGTGCCAACAGTTATTCGACTAGCGGTCCCTCCAGATTC. It is translated as CANSYSTSGPSRF.

This clonotype has a count of ten or more. The V gene is TRBV12-3 or TRBV12-4, the J gene TRBJ1-3; 9 bases are shared with TRBD1. V shed 3 bases and J 2 bases; nucleotides not matched to a gene: 2. The CDR3 is 15 residues long. The CDR3 spells CASSFDRGAGNTIYF. The CDR3 nucleotides read TGTGCCAGCAGTTTCGACAGGGGGGCTGGAAACACCATATATTTT.

This clonotype was counted between two and nine times. The rearrangement uses TRBV11-3 and TRBJ2-7; 9 nucleotides agree with TRBD2. V lost 7 bases, J lost 5 bases, and 12 bases stayed unmatched. The germline gives CDR1 SGHNT, CDR2 YENEEA. The CDR3 is 15 amino acids. The chain's CDR3 is CASTHQGLAIDEQYF. The CDR3 DNA reads TGTGCCAGCACCCACCAGGGACTAGCTATCGACGAGCAGTACTTC.

This clonotype was counted a few times. V gene TRBV5-6 combines with J gene TRBJ2-1; 8 positions agree with TRBD2. CDR1 and CDR2 from the germline V gene are SGHDT and YYEEEE. CDR3 size: 16 residues. Trimming took 4 bases from V and 1 from J; bases not matched to a gene: 7. CDR3 in DNA: TGTGCCAGCAGCCCAACTAGCGGAATTTCCTACAATGAGCAGTTCTTC. Translating it yields CASSPTSGISYNEQFF.

This clonotype occurred once. The gene calls are TRBV6-5 and TRBJ2-1; possibly TRBD1 or TRBD2 for D (5 bases each). V lost 2 bases to trimming and J lost 7 bases, with 27 bases between them. CDR1 MNHEY and CDR2 SVGAGI come from the germline V gene. CDR3 length: 19 residues. CDR3 loop: CASSYLRARSGHDWNEQFF. DNA for the CDR3: TGTGCCAGCAGTTACCTGAGGGCTAGGTCTGGACATGATTGGAATGAGCAGTTCTTC.

This clonotype came up many times. This rearrangement joins TRBV20-1 to TRBJ2-3; maybe TRBD2 (5 bases). CDR1 and CDR2 (germline): DFQATT, SNEGSKA (reference sequence). V was clipped by 3 bases and J by 2 bases, with 12 bases between them. This CDR3 contains 14 residues. The CDR3 DNA reads TGCAGTGCTAGCGTTGCGGGTAACACAGATACGCAGTATTTT. Protein product: CSASVAGNTDTQYF.

On this clonotype itself: A much larger clone sits a single nucleotide away, making a read error possible. The chain carries TRBV5-1 and TRBJ2-1, with TRBD2 matching 9 bases. Germline assignment: CDR1 SGHRS and CDR2 YFSETQ. J lost 3 bases, V lost 0 bases, and 4 bases had no gene match. The length of the CDR3 is 16 residues. The DNA of the CDR3 is TGCGCCAGCAGCTTGGGGGCTAGCGGGAACTACAATGAGCAGTTCTTC. This codes for CASSLGASGNYNEQFF.

This clonotype has more than one count but fewer than ten. The chain joins TRBV5-1 to TRBJ2-1; 7 nucleotides agree with TRBD2. The ends lost 4 bases at V and 3 bases at J; junction bases unmatched: 7. The CDR3 is 15 residues long. Germline loops: CDR1 SGHRS, CDR2 YFSETQ. The DNA for the CDR3 is TGCGCCAGCAGCCAGAGCGGGGCCGGCTACAATGAGCAGTTCTTC. Its protein is CASSQSGAGYNEQFF.

The rearrangement links TRBV27 to TRBJ2-7; possibly TRBD1 for D (6 bases). Germline CDR1 is MNHEY and CDR2 is SMNVEV (reference sequence). Trimming removed 2 bases from V and 8 bases from J, with 19 bases in between. There are 15 residues in the CDR3. The CDR3 loop reads CASSLTGPLTIKQYF. The CDR3 DNA is TGTGCCAGCAGTTTAACAGGGCCCTTGACTATCAAGCAGTACTTC.

The genes are TRBV4-1 and TRBJ1-5, with D perhaps matching TRBD1 (6 bases). The CDR3 spans 14 residues. Germline CDR1 reads MGHRA; CDR2 reads YSYEKL. The germline V and J ends were trimmed by 9 bases and 3 bases, with 15 bases remaining between them. In DNA form, the CDR3 reads TGCGCCAGTATCCCCACAGGGTACAATCAGCCCCAGCATTTT. It is translated as CASIPTGYNQPQHF.

This clonotype was counted at least ten times. This chain links TRBV2 with TRBJ2-1, with 8 bases aligning to TRBD1. V gave up 5 bases and J gave up 9 bases; unmatched junction bases: 6. This CDR3 is 13 amino acids long. Per the germline V gene, CDR1 is SNHLY and CDR2 is FYNNEI. Written as DNA, the CDR3 is TGTGCCAGCAGTTCGACAGGGGTCGGTGAGCAGTTCTTC. Encoded protein: CASSSTGVGEQFF.

Note on this clonotype: Given a much more abundant clone one base away, this may be a read error. It is likely a read error, because the conserved phenylalanine at the end of the CDR3 is missing. The chain combines TRBV4-1 with TRBJ2-3; 13 bases line up with TRBD2. Germline trimming cut 2 bases from V and 0 bases from J; bases unmatched to any gene: 8. The CDR3 has 19 residues. Looked up from germline, CDR1 is MGHRA and CDR2 is YSYEKL. The CDR3 region is CASSQLGLAGTRSTDTQYC. CDR3 sequence (DNA): TGCGCCAGCAGCCAACTGGGACTAGCGGGAACGAGGAGCACAGATACGCAGTATTGT.

This clonotype was detected ten times or more. This sequence joins TRBV27 and TRBJ2-1; 15 nucleotides agree with TRBD2. The CDR3 runs 17 residues. The germline gives CDR1 MNHEY, CDR2 SMNVEV (reference sequence). Trimming cost V 5 bases and J 4 bases; bases outside gene matches: 6. Here the CDR3 reads CASSRGLAGGEYNEQFF. The CDR3 nucleotides read TGTGCCAGCAGTAGAGGACTAGCGGGAGGGGAGTACAATGAGCAGTTCTTC.

The chain couples TRBV5-1 to TRBJ1-4; a possible D gene is TRBD1 (5 bases). The CDR3 length is 15 residues. V was cut by 3 bases and J by 3 bases, with 12 bases left in between. Germline CDR1 SGHRS, CDR2 YFSETQ. The CDR3 protein is CASSSDRPANEKLFF. In nucleotides, the CDR3 is TGCGCCAGCAGCTCCGACAGACCCGCTAATGAAAAACTGTTTTTT.

This clonotype has more than one count but fewer than ten. The gene calls are TRBV3-1 and TRBJ2-4; weak D call: TRBD2 (6 bases). With 0 bases removed from V and 1 base from J, the gap between germline ends came to 10 bases. Germline V gives CDR1 LGHDT, CDR2 YNNKEL (reference sequence). CDR3 length: 16 residues. The CDR3 region has the DNA TGTGCCAGCAGCCAAGATATAAGCGGGGCCAAAAACATTCAGTACTTC. Its protein is CASSQDISGAKNIQYF.

This clonotype was seen many times. V is TRBV5-1 and J is TRBJ1-1; no reliable D call. Between the trimmed V and J ends, which lost 0 bases and 0 bases, there was a span of 18 bases. The CDR3 is 18 residues long. CDR1 SGHRS and CDR2 YFSETQ come from the germline V gene. The CDR3 region has the DNA TGCGCCAGCAGCTTGGAAGAGCGGGGTAGTCTATTGAACACTGAAGCTTTCTTT. Translation: CASSLEERGSLLNTEAFF.

The sample holds many counts of this clonotype. The chain uses TRBV28 and TRBJ2-2; 7 bases match TRBD1. CDR1 and CDR2 from the germline V gene are MDHEN and SYDVKM. The CDR3 has 13 residues. After removal of 6 bases from V and 7 bases from J, the junction contained 5 bases not matched to a gene. CDR3 residues: CASRNTGVGELFF. CDR3 coding DNA: TGTGCCAGCAGGAATACAGGGGTCGGGGAGCTGTTTTTT.

This clonotype was picked up many times. This rearrangement joins TRBV2 to TRBJ1-1; possible D gene TRBD1, 5 bases. The CDR3 runs to 11 residues. Per the germline V gene, CDR1 is SNHLY and CDR2 is FYNNEI. Trimming left V 4 bases short and J 8 bases short, with 8 bases between. The CDR3 sequence: CASSVGDEAFF. CDR3 DNA: TGTGCCAGCAGTGTCGGGGACGAAGCTTTCTTT.

This clonotype was detected only a few times. The V gene is TRBV6-1, the J gene TRBJ2-7, with 9 bases identical to TRBD2. Unmatched junction bases numbered 7, after V lost 2 bases and J lost 2 bases. Per germline, CDR1 MNHNS and CDR2 SASEGT. The CDR3 extends over 16 amino acids. The CDR3 loop reads CASSEIGSSGAYEQYF. CDR3 bases: TGTGCCAGCAGTGAAATAGGTTCTAGCGGGGCCTACGAGCAGTACTTC.

This sequence joins TRBV27 and TRBJ2-7; D possibly corresponds to TRBD2 (6 bases). CDR1 is MNHEY and CDR2 is SMNVEV in the germline V gene (reference sequence). This CDR3 is built from 14 residues. Trimming left V 2 bases short and J 3 bases short, with 11 bases between. The chain's CDR3 is CASSLRGGLYEQYF. The CDR3 DNA reads TGTGCCAGCAGTTTACGGGGAGGACTCTACGAGCAGTACTTC.

In its sample, this clonotype was seen many times. The chain couples TRBV28 to TRBJ2-2, with TRBD1 matching 12 bases. From germline, CDR1 is MDHEN and CDR2 SYDVKM. The CDR3 loop spans 16 amino acids. Losses at the gene ends were 3 bases for V and 4 bases for J; bases not matched to a gene: 3. The CDR3 nucleotides read TGTGCCAGCAGTTTGGGACAGGGGGCGCCCACCGGGGAGCTGTTTTTT. Its protein is CASSLGQGAPTGELFF.